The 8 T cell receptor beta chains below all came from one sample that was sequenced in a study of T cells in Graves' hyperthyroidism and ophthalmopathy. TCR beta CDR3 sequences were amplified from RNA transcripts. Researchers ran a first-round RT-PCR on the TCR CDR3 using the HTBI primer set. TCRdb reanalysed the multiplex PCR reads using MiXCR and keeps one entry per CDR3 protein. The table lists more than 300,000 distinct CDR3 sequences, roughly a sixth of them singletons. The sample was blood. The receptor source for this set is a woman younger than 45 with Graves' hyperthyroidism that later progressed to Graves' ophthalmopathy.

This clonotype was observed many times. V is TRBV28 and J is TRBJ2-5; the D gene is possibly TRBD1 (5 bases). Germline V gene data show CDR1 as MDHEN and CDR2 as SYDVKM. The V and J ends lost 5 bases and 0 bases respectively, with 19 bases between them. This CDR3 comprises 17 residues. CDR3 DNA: TGTGCCAGCAGTCCAGGGTTAGGACGTAGGTACCAAGAGACCCAGTACTTC. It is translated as CASSPGLGRRYQETQYF.

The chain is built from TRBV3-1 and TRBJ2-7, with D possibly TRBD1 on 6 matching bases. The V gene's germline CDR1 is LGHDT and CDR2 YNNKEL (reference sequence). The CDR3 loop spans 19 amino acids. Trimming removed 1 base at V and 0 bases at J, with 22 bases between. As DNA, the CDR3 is TGTGCCAGCAGCCAAGTAGTGGACAGACGTACCTTCGACTCCTACGAGCAGTACTTC. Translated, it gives CASSQVVDRRTFDSYEQYF.

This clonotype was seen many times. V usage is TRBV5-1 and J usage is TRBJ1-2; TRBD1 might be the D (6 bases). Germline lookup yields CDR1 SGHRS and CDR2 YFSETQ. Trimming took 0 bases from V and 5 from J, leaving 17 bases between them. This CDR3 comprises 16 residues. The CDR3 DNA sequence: TGCGCCAGCAGCTTGGGGGTCGACGGACAGATATATGGCTACACCTTC. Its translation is CASSLGVDGQIYGYTF.

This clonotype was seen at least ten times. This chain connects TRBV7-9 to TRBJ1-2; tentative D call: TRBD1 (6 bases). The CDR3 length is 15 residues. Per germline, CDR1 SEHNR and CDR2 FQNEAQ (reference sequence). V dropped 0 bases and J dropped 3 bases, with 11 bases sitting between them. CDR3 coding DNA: TGTGCCAGCAGCTTAGCGGACAGCCTTTACTATGGCTACACCTTC. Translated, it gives CASSLADSLYYGYTF.

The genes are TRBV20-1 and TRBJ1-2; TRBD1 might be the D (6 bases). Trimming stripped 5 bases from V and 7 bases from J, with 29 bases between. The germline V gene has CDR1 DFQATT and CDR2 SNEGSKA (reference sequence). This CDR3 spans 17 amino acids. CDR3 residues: CSARGGLQGNENSGYTF. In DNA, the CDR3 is TGCAGTGCTCGTGGGGGGTTACAGGGAAATGAGAATAGTGGCTACACCTTC.

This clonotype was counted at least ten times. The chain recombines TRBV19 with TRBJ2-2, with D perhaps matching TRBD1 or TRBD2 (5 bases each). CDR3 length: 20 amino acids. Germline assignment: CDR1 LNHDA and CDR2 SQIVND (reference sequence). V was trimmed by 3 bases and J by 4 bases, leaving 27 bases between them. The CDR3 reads CASSIEGWGRDSVGTGELFF. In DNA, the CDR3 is TGTGCCAGTAGTATCGAGGGGTGGGGTAGGGATTCGGTAGGCACCGGGGAGCTGTTTTTT.

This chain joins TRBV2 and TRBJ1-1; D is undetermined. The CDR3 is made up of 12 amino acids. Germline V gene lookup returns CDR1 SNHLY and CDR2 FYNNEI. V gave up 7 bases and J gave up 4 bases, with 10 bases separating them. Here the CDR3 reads CASKTFPTEAFF. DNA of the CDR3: TGTGCCAGCAAGACGTTCCCCACTGAAGCTTTCTTT.

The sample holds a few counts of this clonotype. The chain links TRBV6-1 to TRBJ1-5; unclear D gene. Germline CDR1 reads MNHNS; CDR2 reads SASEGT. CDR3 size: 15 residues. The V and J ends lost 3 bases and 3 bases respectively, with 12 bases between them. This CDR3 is CASSESDGYNQPQHF. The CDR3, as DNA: TGTGCCAGCAGTGAGTCGGACGGCTACAATCAGCCCCAGCATTTT.